This T cell receptor beta chain was retrieved from a study of OX40 agonist ivuxolimab in advanced cancers. Findings and limits, study-wide: Researchers report that CD8+ T cells had, on average, more expanded clones than CD4+. Nonresponders included some who also had low normalized T-cell clonal expansion.

In germline, CDR1 is LGHNA, CDR2 YSLEER. The length of the CDR3 is 17 residues. The trim removed 4 bases at V and 2 bases at J, leaving 11 bases unmatched. Remarks on this clone: Its specificity is unknown.

Repertoires were generated with immunoSEQ multiplex PCR, while TCRdb's copy carries only in-frame clones and drops some. There are around 15,000 clones in the sample; about three quarters occur only once, and 16% lies in the top ten. This chain joins TRBV4-3 and TRBJ2-3, with 8 nucleotides matching TRBD2. Here the sequenced sample was CD4+ or CD8+ T cells sorted from blood, taken in a trial of the OX40 agonist ivuxolimab. The origin of this receptor is an adult with an advanced solid tumor such as melanoma, head and neck, liver or kidney cancer. CDR3 residues: CASSRAHSGGITDTQYF. In DNA form, the CDR3 reads TGCGCCAGCAGCCGAGCCCACAGCGGGGGAATCACAGATACGCAGTATTTT.